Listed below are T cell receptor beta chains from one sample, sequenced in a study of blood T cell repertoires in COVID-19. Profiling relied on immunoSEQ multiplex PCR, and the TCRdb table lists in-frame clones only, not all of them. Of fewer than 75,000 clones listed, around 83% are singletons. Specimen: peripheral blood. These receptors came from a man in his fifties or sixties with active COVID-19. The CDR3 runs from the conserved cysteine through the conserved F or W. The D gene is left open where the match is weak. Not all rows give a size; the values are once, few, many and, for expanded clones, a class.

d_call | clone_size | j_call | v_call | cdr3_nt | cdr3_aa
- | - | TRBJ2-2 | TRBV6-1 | TGTGCCAGCAGTGAAGAAGGGGCGAACACCGGGGAGCTGTTTTTT | CASSEEGANTGELFF
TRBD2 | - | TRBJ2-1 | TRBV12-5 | TGTGCTAGTGGCACTCTAGCGGGGGGGCAGCAGTTCTTC | CASGTLAGGQQFF
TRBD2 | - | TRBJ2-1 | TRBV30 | TGTGCCTGGTCTCTGGGACTAGCGGGCGATGAGCAGTTCTTC | CAWSLGLAGDEQFF
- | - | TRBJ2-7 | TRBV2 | TGTGCCAGCAGTGGGCAGGTCCCGGCCGACGAGCAGTACTTC | CASSGQVPADEQYF
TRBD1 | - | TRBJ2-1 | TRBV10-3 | TGTGCCATCAGTGATTTGGGACAGGGGAACAATGAGCAGTTCTTC | CAISDLGQGNNEQFF
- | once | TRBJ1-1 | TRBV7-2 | TGTGCCAGCAGCTTAGGGGGCAGCTCCGCAAGGGCTTTCTTT | CASSLGGSSARAFF
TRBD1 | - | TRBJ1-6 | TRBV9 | TGTGCCAGCAGCGTAACCGGGACAGGGGTCAGATCACCCCTCCACTTT | CASSVTGTGVRSPLHF
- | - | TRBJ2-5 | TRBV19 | TGTGCCAGTAGTATAACCCACCAGGCGGGCCCTCAAGAGACCCAGTACTTC | CASSITHQAGPQETQYF
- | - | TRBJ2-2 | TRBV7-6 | TGTGCCAGCAGACCCCAAGGGCAGGGCACCGGGGAGCTGTTTTTT | CASRPQGQGTGELFF
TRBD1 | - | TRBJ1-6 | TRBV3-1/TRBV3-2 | TGTGCCAGCAGCCCACAGGGGGCAGGAAATTCACCCCTCCACTTT | CASSPQGAGNSPLHF
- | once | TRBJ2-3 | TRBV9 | TGTGCCAGCAGCGAACGGACAGACACAGATACGCAGTATTTT | CASSERTDTDTQYF
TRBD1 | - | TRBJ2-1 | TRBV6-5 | TGTGCCAGCAGTTACTCACTAGGGGACAGTAACAATGAGCAGTTCTTC | CASSYSLGDSNNEQFF
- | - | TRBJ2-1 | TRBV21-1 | TGTGCCAGCAGCAAAGAAGGGGGACAAAGCAATGAGCAGTTCTTC | CASSKEGGQSNEQFF
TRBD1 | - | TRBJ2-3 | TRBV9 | TGTGCCAGCAGCGCGTTACAGGGGGCGGCCGCCGATACGCAGTATTTT | CASSALQGAAADTQYF
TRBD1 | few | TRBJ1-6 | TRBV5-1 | TGCGCCAGCAGCCGAACGCAGGGGGCTGGTTCACCCCTCCACTTT | CASSRTQGAGSPLHF
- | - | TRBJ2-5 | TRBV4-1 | TGCGCCAGCAGCCAAGATCCCCGACAGGGGAGGGTCCAGTACTTC | CASSQDPRQGRVQYF
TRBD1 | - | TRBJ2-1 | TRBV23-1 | TGCGCCAGCAGTCAATCTTGCGGAAACCAGGGGGACCTTTACAATGAGCAGTTCTTC | CASSQSCGNQGDLYNEQFF
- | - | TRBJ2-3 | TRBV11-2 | TGTGCCAGCAGCTTCCGACGAGGAGGGAATACGCAGTATTTT | CASSFRRGGNTQYF
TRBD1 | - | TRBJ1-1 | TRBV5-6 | TGTGCCAGCAGCTTCTGGGACAGGGGGAACACTGAAGCTTTCTTT | CASSFWDRGNTEAFF
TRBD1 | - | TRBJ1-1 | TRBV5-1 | TGCGCCAGCAGCTCCCGGACAGGGGAGGCGAACACTGAAGCTTTCTTT | CASSSRTGEANTEAFF
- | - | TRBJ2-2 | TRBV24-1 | TGTGCCACCAGTGAGGCAGGGACGAACACCGGGGAGCTGTTTTTT | CATSEAGTNTGELFF
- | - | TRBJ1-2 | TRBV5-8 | TGTGCCAGCAGCTTCAGGGGCGGATCAGGCTACACCTTC | CASSFRGGSGYTF
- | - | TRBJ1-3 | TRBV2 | TGTGCCAGCAGGGCGGAGGTCAGTCGAGGAAACACCATATATTTT | CASRAEVSRGNTIYF
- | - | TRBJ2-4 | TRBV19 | TGTGCCAGCAGGGGGCGAGAACTAGCGGGTCCCTTAACCATTCAGTACTTC | CASRGRELAGPLTIQYF
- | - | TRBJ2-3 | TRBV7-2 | TGTGCCAGCAGCTTAGGGGCTTTAGATACGCAGTATTTT | CASSLGALDTQYF
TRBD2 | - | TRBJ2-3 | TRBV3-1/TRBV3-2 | TGTGCCAGCAGTCAAACTAGCGGGGGACCTATTAGCACAGATACGCAGTATTTT | CASSQTSGGPISTDTQYF
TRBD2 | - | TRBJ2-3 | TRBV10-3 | TGTGCCATCAGTAGAGGGACTACCACAGATACGCAGTATTTT | CAISRGTTTDTQYF
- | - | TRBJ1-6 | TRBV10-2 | TGCGCCAGCACCGGACAGACGAATTCACCCCTCCACTTT | CASTGQTNSPLHF
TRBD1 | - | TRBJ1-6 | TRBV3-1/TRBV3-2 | TGTGCCAGCAGCCAACGGACAGGGACCAAGAATTCACCCCTCCACTTT | CASSQRTGTKNSPLHF
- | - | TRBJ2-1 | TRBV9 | TGTGCCAGCAGCGTAGACTTATCAGGGTTGAGTGAGCAGTTCTTC | CASSVDLSGLSEQFF
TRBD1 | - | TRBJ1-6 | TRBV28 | TGTGCCAGCTCGATTCCGGGACAGTTAAATTCACCCCTCCACTTT | CASSIPGQLNSPLHF
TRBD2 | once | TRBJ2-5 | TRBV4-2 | TGTGCCAGCAGCCAAGGTCAGACTAGCGGACAAGAGACCCAGTACTTC | CASSQGQTSGQETQYF
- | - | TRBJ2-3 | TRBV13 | TGTGCCAGCAGTTTGCTGAGTTTCGCGGCCCAAATAGATACGCAGTATTTT | CASSLLSFAAQIDTQYF
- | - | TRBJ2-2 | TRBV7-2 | TGTGCCAGCAGCTTAGTCCGCGCCGGGGAGCTGTTTTTT | CASSLVRAGELFF
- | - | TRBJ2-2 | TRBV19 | TGTGCCAGTAGTATTAGGTTTAGGACTATACGAACGGGGGAGCTGTTTTTT | CASSIRFRTIRTGELFF
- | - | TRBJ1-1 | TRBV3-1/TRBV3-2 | TGTGCCAGCAGCTTCGGGGGGATGAACACTGAAGCTTTCTTT | CASSFGGMNTEAFF
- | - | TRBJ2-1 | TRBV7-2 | TGTGCCAGCAGCTTATCACAGGGTTTCCATGAGCAGTTCTTC | CASSLSQGFHEQFF
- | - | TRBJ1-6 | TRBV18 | TGTGCCAGCTCACCTCAAAGCCAGGGGAATTCACCCCTCCACTTT | CASSPQSQGNSPLHF
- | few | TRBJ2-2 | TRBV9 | TGTGCCAGCAGCGTAGGTAAGTTTGCATACTGCACCGGGGAGCTGTTTTTT | CASSVGKFAYCTGELFF
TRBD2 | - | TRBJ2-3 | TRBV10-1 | TGCGCCAGCAGTGAAGAAGCGGGAGTATTAGATACGCAGTATTTT | CASSEEAGVLDTQYF
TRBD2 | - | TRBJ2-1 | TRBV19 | TGTGCCAGTACCCCTATTGCGGGAGGGGGAAATGAGCAGTTCTTC | CASTPIAGGGNEQFF
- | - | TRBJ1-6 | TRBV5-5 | TGTGCCAGCAGCCCCGAACAGGGAACCTATTCACCCCTCCACTTT | CASSPEQGTYSPLHF
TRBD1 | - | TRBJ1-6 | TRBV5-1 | TGCGCCAGCAGCACGGACAGGGCTAATTCACCCCTCCACTTT | CASSTDRANSPLHF
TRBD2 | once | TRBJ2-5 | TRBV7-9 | TGTGCCAGCAGCTCCGGACTAGCGGGGGTTGAGGAGACCCAGTACTTC | CASSSGLAGVEETQYF
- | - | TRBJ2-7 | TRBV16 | TGTGCCAGCAGCCAAACGGGATACGAGCAGTACTTC | CASSQTGYEQYF
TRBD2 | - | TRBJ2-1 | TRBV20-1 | TGCAGTGCTAGTACTAGCGGGAGTTCAAATGAGCAGTTCTTC | CSASTSGSSNEQFF
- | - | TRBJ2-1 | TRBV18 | TGTGCCAGCTCCCTTAGACACGACAATGAGCAGTTCTTC | CASSLRHDNEQFF
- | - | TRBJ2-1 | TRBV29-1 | TGCAGTCAAAGGGACACCTACAATGAGCAGTTCTTC | CSQRDTYNEQFF
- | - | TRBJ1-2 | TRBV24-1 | TGTGCCACCAGTGATCCGGACATGGACTATGGCTACACCTTC | CATSDPDMDYGYTF
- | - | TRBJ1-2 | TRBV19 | TGTGCCAGTAGTAACCGCAGGGCCCAGGACTATGGCTACACCTTC | CASSNRRAQDYGYTF
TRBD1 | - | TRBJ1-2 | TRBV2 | TGTGCCAGCAGTGGGACAGGGGATGGCTACACCTTC | CASSGTGDGYTF
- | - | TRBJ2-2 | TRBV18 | TGTGCCAGCTCACCAGGGAGCACCGGGGAGCTGTTTTTT | CASSPGSTGELFF
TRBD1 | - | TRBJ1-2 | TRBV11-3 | TGTGCCAGCAGCGACGGACAGGGGGCCTTAACCCGCTACACCTTC | CASSDGQGALTRYTF